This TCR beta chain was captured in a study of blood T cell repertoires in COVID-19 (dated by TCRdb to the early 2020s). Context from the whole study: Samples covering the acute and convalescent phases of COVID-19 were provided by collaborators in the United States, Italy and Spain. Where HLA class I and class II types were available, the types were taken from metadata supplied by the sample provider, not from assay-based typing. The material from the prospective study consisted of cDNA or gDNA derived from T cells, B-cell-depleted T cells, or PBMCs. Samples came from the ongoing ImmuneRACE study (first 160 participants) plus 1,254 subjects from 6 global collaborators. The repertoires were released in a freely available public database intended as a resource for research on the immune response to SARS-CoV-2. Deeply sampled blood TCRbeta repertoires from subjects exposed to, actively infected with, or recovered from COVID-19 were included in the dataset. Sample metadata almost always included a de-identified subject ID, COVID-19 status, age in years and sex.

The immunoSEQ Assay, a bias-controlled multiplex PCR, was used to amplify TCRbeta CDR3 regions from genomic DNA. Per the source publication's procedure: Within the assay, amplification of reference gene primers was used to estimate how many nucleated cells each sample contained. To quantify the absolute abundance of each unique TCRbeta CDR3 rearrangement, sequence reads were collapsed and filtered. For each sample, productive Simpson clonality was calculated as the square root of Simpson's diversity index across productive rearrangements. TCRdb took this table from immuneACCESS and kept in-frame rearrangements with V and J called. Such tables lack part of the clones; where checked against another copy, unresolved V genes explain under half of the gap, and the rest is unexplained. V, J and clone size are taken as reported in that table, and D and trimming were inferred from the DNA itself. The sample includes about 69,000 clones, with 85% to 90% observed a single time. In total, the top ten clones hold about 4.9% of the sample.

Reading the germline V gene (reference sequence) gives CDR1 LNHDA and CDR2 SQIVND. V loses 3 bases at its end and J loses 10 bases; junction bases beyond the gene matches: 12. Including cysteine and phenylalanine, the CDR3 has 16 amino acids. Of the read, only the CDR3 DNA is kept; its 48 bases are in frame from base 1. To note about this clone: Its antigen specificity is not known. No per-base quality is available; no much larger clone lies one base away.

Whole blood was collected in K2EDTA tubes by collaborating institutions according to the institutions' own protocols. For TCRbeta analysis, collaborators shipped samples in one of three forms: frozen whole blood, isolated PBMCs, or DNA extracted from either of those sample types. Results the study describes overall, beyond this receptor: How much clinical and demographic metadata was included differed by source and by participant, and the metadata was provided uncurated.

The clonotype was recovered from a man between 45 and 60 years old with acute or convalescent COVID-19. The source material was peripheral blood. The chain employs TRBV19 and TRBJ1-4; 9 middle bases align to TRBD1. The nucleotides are TGTGCCAGTAGTATGTTAATCGGACAGGGGAAGGCAAAACTGTTTTTT. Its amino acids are CASSMLIGQGKAKLFF.